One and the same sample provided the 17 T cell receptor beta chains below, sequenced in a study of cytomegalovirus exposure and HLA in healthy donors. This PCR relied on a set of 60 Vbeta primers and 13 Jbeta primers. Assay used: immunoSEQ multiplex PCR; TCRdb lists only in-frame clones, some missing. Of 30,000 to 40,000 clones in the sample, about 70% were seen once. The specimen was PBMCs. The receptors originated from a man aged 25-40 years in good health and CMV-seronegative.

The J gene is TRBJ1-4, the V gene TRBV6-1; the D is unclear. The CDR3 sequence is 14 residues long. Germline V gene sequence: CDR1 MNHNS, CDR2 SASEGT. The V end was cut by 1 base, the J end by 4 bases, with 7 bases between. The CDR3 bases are TGTGCCAGCAGTGAAGACAGCCTTAATGAAAAACTGTTTTTT. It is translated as CASSEDSLNEKLFF.

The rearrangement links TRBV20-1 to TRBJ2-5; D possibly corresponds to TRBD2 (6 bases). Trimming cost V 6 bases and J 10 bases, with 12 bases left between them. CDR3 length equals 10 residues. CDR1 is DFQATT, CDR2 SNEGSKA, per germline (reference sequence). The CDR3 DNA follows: TGCAGTGCGGCGAGGGGAGGCCAGTACTTC. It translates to CSAARGGQYF.

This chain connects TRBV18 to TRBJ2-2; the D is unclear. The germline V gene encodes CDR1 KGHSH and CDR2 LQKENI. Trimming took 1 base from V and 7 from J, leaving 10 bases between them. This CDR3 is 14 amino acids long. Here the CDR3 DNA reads TGTGCCAGCTCACCACGTTCGGTCGTCGGGGAGCTGTTTTTT. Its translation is CASSPRSVVGELFF.

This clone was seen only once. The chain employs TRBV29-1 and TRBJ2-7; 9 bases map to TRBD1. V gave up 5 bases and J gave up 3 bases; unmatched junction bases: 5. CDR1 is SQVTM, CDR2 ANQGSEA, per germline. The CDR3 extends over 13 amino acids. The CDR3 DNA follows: TGCAGCGTTCGGACAGGGGCGTTCTACGAGCAGTACTTC. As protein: CSVRTGAFYEQYF.

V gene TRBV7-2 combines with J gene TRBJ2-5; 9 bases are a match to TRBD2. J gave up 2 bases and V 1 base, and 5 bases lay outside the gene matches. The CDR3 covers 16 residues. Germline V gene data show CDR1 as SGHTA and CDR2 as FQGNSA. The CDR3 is CASSLVSSGAQETQYF. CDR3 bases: TGTGCCAGCAGCTTAGTGTCTAGCGGGGCGCAAGAGACCCAGTACTTC.

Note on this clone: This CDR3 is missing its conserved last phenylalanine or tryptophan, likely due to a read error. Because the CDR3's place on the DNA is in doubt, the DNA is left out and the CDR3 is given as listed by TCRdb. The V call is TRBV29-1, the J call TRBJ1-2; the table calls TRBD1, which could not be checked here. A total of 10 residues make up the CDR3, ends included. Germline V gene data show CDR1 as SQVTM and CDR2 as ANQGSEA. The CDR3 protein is CSVRIWDRGY.

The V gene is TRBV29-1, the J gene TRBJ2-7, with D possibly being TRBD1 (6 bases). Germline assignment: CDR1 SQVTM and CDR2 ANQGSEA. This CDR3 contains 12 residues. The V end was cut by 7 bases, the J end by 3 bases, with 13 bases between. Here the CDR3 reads CSAATGFYEQYF. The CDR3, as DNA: TGCAGCGCTGCGACAGGATTCTACGAGCAGTACTTC.

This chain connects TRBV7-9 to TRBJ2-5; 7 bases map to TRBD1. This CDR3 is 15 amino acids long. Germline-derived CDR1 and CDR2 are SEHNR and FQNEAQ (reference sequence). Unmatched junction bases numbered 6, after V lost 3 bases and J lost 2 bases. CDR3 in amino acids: CASSFGTVPQETQYF. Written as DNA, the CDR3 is TGTGCCAGCAGCTTCGGGACAGTCCCTCAAGAGACCCAGTACTTC.

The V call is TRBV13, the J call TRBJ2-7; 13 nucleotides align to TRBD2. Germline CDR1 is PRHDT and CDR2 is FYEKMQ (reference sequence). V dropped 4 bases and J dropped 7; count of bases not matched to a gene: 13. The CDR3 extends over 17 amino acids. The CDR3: CASSWGGLAGDPSEQYF. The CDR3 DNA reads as TGTGCCAGCAGCTGGGGCGGACTAGCGGGAGATCCTAGTGAGCAGTACTTC.

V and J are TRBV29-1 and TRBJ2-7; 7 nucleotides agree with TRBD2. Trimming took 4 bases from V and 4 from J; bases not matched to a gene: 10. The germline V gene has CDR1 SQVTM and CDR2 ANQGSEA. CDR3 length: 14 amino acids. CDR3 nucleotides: TGCAGCGTTGCCAGTGGGGGGGGTGGGTACGAGCAGTACTTC. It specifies CSVASGGGGYEQYF.

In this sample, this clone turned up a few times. CDR3 in amino acids: CASSPKPRNTEAFF. CDR3 nucleotides: TGTGCCAGCTCACCAAAACCGAGGAACACTGAAGCTTTCTTT. The chain uses TRBV18 and TRBJ1-1; no definite D call. Trimming left V 2 bases short and J 1 base short, with 8 bases between. The length of the CDR3 is 14 residues. Per germline, CDR1 KGHSH and CDR2 LQKENI. Combining the CDR3 with reference TRBV18 and TRBJ1-1 gives the whole variable domain NAGVMQNPRHLVRRRGQEARLRCSPMKGHSHVYWYRQLPEEGLKFMVYLQKENIIDESGMPKERFSAEFPKEGPSILRIQQVVRGDSAAYFCASSPKPRNTEAFFGQGTRLTVV.

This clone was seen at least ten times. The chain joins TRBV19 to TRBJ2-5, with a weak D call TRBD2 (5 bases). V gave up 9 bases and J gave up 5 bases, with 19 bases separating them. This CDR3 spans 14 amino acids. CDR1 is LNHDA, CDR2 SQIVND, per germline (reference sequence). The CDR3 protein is CASTTGSAGETQYF. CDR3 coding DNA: TGTGCCAGCACCACCGGATCCGCGGGCGAGACCCAGTACTTC.

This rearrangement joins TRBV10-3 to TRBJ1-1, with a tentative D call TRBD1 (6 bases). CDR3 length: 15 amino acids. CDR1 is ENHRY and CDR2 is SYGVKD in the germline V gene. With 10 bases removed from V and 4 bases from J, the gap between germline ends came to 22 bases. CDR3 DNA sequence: TGTGCCACCGGATGGGGGGGCGGGAGATCCACTGAAGCTTTCTTT. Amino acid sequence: CATGWGGGRSTEAFF.

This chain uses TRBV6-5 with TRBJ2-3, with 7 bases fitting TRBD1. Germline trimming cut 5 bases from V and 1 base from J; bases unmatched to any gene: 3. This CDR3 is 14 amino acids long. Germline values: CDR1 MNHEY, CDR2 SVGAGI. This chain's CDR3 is CASSATGRTDTQYF. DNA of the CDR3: TGTGCCAGCAGTGCGACAGGGCGCACAGATACGCAGTATTTT.

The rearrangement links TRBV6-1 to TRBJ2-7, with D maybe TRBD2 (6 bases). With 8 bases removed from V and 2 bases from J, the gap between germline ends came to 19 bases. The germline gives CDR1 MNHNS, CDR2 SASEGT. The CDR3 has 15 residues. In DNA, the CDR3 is TGTGCCAGCCGGAGGGCTCGTGACAGCGCCTACGAGCAGTACTTC. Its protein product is CASRRARDSAYEQYF.

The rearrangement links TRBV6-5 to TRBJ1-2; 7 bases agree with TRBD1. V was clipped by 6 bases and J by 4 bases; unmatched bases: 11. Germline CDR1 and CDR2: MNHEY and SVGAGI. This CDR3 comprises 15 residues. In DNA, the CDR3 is TGTGCCAGCAGCCCAGGGGGTGTAGCCGTCTATGGCTACACCTTC. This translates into CASSPGGVAVYGYTF.

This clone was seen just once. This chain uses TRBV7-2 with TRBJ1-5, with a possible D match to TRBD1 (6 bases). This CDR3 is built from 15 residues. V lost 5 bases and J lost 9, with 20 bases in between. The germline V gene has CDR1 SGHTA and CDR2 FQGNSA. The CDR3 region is CASSGGGTHTRPQHF. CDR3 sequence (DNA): TGTGCCAGCAGCGGGGGGGGGACACATACTAGGCCCCAGCATTTT.